These 15 T cell receptor beta chains were sequenced from one sample in a study of spatial heterogeneity in lung cancer. Time point noted: sample taken at primary tumor resection. Frozen PBMC, nontumor lung or tumor provided whole RNA, which was sequenced unsorted. In TCRdb, the 5' RACE reads were re-called with MiXCR into one record per CDR3 protein. The sample includes about 82,000 distinct CDR3 sequences, around an eighth of them seen just once. Sequencing used PBMCs, obtained at surgery. Receptor source: a male donor with early-stage non-small cell lung cancer.

The V call is TRBV7-9, the J call TRBJ2-1; unclear D gene. Germline values: CDR1 SEHNR, CDR2 FQNEAQ (reference sequence). V shed 3 bases and J shed 9 bases, with 18 bases lying between them. The CDR3 consists of 15 residues. The CDR3 nucleotides read TGTGCCAGCAGCTTTTCCTTGCGGACCCCGACTGAGCAGTTCTTC. Residues: CASSFSLRTPTEQFF.

This clonotype was seen a handful of times. This rearrangement joins TRBV29-1 to TRBJ2-7; possibly TRBD2 for D (6 bases). V lost 7 bases to trimming and J lost 2 bases, with 12 bases between them. The CDR3 consists of 12 residues. Germline V lookup: CDR1 SQVTM, CDR2 ANQGSEA. Here the CDR3 reads CSGGGEAYEQYF. The DNA of the CDR3 is TGCAGCGGAGGAGGGGAGGCCTACGAGCAGTACTTC.

This clonotype has just a few counts. The chain carries TRBV12-3 or TRBV12-4 and TRBJ1-5, with no clear D. CDR3 length equals 14 residues. Trimming pared 5 bases from V and 3 bases from J, leaving 11 bases between. The CDR3 here is CASSVNIINQPQHF. CDR3 DNA sequence: TGTGCCAGCAGTGTCAACATAATCAATCAGCCCCAGCATTTT.

The rearrangement uses TRBV27 and TRBJ2-1; 11 nucleotides agree with TRBD2. Germline trimming cut 9 bases from V and 3 bases from J; bases unmatched to any gene: 4. The germline V gene encodes CDR1 MNHEY and CDR2 SMNVEV (reference sequence). The CDR3 has 14 residues. The CDR3 protein is CASRLAGIYNEQFF. DNA for the CDR3: TGTGCCAGTAGACTAGCGGGAATCTACAATGAGCAGTTCTTC.

In this sample, this clonotype turned up a few times. This chain connects TRBV3-1 to TRBJ2-6; D not certain. The CDR3 runs 18 residues. V was clipped by 1 base and J by 0 bases, with 13 bases between them. The V gene's germline CDR1 is LGHDT and CDR2 YNNKEL (reference sequence). This chain's CDR3 is CASSQVLGKSSGANVLTF. CDR3 nucleotides: TGTGCCAGCAGCCAAGTTCTGGGGAAGAGCTCTGGGGCCAACGTCCTGACTTTC.

This clonotype has just a few counts. This chain links TRBV6-2 or TRBV6-3 with TRBJ2-7; 7 bases are a match to TRBD2. J was trimmed by 0 bases and V by 2 bases; bases with no gene match: 4. The CDR3 spans 15 residues. The V gene's germline CDR1 is MNHEY and CDR2 SVGEGT. CDR3 in DNA: TGTGCCAGCAGTTACGGGGTAGCGGGCTCCTACGAGCAGTACTTC. This codes for CASSYGVAGSYEQYF.

The rearrangement uses TRBV18 and TRBJ1-2, with D maybe TRBD1 (6 bases). CDR1 is KGHSH and CDR2 is LQKENI in the germline V gene. The CDR3 loop spans 15 amino acids. Trimming cost V 4 bases and J 7 bases, with 19 bases left between them. The CDR3 DNA sequence: TGTGCCAGCTCACAATCAGGGGCACCCCAGGGTGGCTACACCTTC. Its translation is CASSQSGAPQGGYTF.

This clonotype was observed a handful of times. This chain links TRBV6-2 or TRBV6-3 with TRBJ2-3; D not certain. This CDR3 spans 11 amino acids. V shed 8 bases and J shed 2 bases, with 5 bases lying between them. The germline CDR1 and CDR2 sequences are MNHEY and SVGEGT. CDR3 in DNA: TGTGCCAGCGGGCCCACAGATACGCAGTATTTT. Protein sequence: CASGPTDTQYF.

The sample holds a few counts of this clonotype. The chain couples TRBV11-1 to TRBJ2-2; D ambiguous. The germline V and J ends were trimmed by 5 bases and 2 bases, with 9 bases remaining between them. CDR1 and CDR2 (germline): SGHAT, FQDESV (reference sequence). The CDR3 sequence is 14 residues long. CDR3 sequence (DNA): TGTGCCAGCAGCGTCACCCTCAACACCGGGGAGCTGTTTTTT. Its protein product is CASSVTLNTGELFF.

This clonotype was picked up many times. The V call is TRBV5-5, the J call TRBJ1-5, with a tentative D call TRBD1 (6 bases). Trimming removed 2 bases from V and 0 bases from J, with 21 bases in between. The CDR3 length is 19 residues. The germline V gene encodes CDR1 SGHKS and CDR2 YYEKEE (reference sequence). The CDR3 DNA follows: TGTGCCAGCAGCTTCGGACCCGGGACATATGAGGATAGCAATCAGCCCCAGCATTTT. Its protein product is CASSFGPGTYEDSNQPQHF.

The gene calls are TRBV24-1 and TRBJ2-2; D possibly corresponds to TRBD2 (5 bases). CDR3 length: 13 amino acids. CDR1 and CDR2 (germline): KGHDR, SFDVKD. Between the trimmed V and J ends, which lost 10 bases and 2 bases, there was a span of 10 bases. The CDR3 loop is CATEGFNTGELFF. CDR3 bases: TGTGCCACAGAGGGCTTCAACACCGGGGAGCTGTTTTTT.

This rearrangement joins TRBV24-1 to TRBJ1-5; D perhaps matches TRBD1 (6 bases). The CDR3 spans 16 residues. The V end lost 5 bases, the J end lost 3 bases, and 16 bases lay between the germline ends. Germline V gene sequence: CDR1 KGHDR, CDR2 SFDVKD. This CDR3 reads CATSALGGTANQPQHF. The CDR3 nucleotides read TGTGCCACCAGTGCCCTAGGGGGTACAGCCAATCAGCCCCAGCATTTT.

This clonotype was seen a few times. CDR3 region: CASSWGTEGNQPQHF. CDR3 DNA sequence: TGTGCCAGTAGTTGGGGGACAGAGGGCAATCAGCCCCAGCATTTT. The V gene is TRBV19, the J gene TRBJ1-5, with 7 bases fitting TRBD1. Germline CDR1 and CDR2: LNHDA and SQIVND (reference sequence). J gave up 2 bases and V 5 bases, and 6 bases lay outside the gene matches. The CDR3 loop spans 15 amino acids.

This chain uses TRBV5-1 with TRBJ1-1; no firm D call. The germline V and J ends were trimmed by 4 bases and 2 bases, with 12 bases remaining between them. The CDR3 has 14 residues. Germline CDR1 reads SGHRS; CDR2 reads YFSETQ. CDR3 coding DNA: TGCGCCAGCAGCCCGACGAATGGAAACACTGAAGCTTTCTTT. Its protein is CASSPTNGNTEAFF.

V is TRBV12-3 or TRBV12-4 and J is TRBJ1-5; TRBD1 is a possible D gene (5 bases). This CDR3 spans 15 amino acids. Deletions cut 3 bases from V and 6 bases from J, with 15 bases between. The CDR3 nucleotides read TGTGCCAGCAGTTTGTGGTCGGGGGGAGGTCAGCCCCAGCATTTT. As protein: CASSLWSGGGQPQHF.